This T cell receptor beta chain was profiled in a study of CD8+ T cells in alopecia areata. Regarding the study as a whole: Uncertain still, given a single nonresponder, is whether baseline CD8+ expansion links to response.

This clone was observed a handful of times. The target antigen is unknown. This sample's treatment: oral pan-JAK inhibitor, 5-10 mg twice daily. The CDR3 is made up of 13 amino acids. The germline gives CDR1 GTSNPN, CDR2 SVGIG (reference sequence). Trimming shortened V by 4 bases and J by 4 bases, and 14 bases separated the two germline ends. Sequencing templates came from extracted RNA that was reverse transcribed into cDNA. Sequenced by immunoSEQ multiplex PCR; TCRdb stores in-frame clones only, minus some. The sample holds about 180,000 clones, 50% to 65% seen once. The sequence came from a human donor with alopecia areata. The rearrangement uses TRBV30 and TRBJ2-7; D is tentatively TRBD1 or TRBD2 (5 bases each). The input for sequencing was CD8+ T cells sorted from blood, taken at week 24, from a patient treated with tofacitinib. In DNA, the CDR3 is TGTGCCTGGACCCCCGGGACCGGGTACGAGCAGTACTTC. Translated: CAWTPGTGYEQYF.